A single sample gave rise to the 31 T cell receptor beta chains below, sequenced in a study of shared clonotypes between healthy human individuals. Produced via immunoSEQ multiplex PCR; TCRdb's table is partial and in-frame only. In the table there are approximately 1,500,000 clones, under 99% of which are singletons. The specimen sequenced was naive CD4+ T cells sorted from blood. Described subset: CD45RA+ positively selected. The receptor source for this set is a man younger than 40 in good health.

This clone was seen just once. The chain uses TRBV6-5 and TRBJ2-1, with TRBD1 identical over 9 bases. V shed 6 bases, J shed 5 bases, and the junction held 5 bases outside the gene matches. Germline lookup yields CDR1 MNHEY and CDR2 SVGAGI. This CDR3 region has 14 residues. CDR3 protein: CASRSGTGHNEQFF. CDR3 DNA: TGTGCCAGCAGATCCGGGACAGGGCACAATGAGCAGTTCTTC.

The chain employs TRBV9 and TRBJ2-1, with D tentatively TRBD2 (6 bases). The length of the CDR3 is 16 residues. CDR1 SGDLS and CDR2 YYNGEE come from the germline V gene. The germline V and J ends were trimmed by 0 bases and 14 bases, with 24 bases remaining between them. CDR3 nucleotide sequence: TGTGCCAGCAGCGTAGGTGGTAGCGGCACCCCTACGAGGGAGTTCTTC. It translates to CASSVGGSGTPTREFF.

The rearrangement joins TRBV7-2 to TRBJ2-1, with 9 nucleotides matching TRBD1. V dropped 2 bases and J dropped 4; count of bases not matched to a gene: 6. The V gene's germline CDR1 is SGHTA and CDR2 FQGNSA. CDR3 length: 16 residues. The CDR3 sequence is CASSLHRGLTYNEQFF. The DNA of the CDR3 is TGTGCCAGCAGCTTACACAGGGGGCTTACATACAATGAGCAGTTCTTC.

The chain has TRBV5-1 and TRBJ1-4; 9 nucleotides match TRBD1. Germline trimming cut 0 bases from V and 4 bases from J; bases unmatched to any gene: 1. The CDR3 loop spans 15 amino acids. Germline values: CDR1 SGHRS, CDR2 YFSETQ. The CDR3 nucleotides are TGCGCCAGCAGCTTGGTGACAGGGGGTAATGAAAAACTGTTTTTT. This gives the protein CASSLVTGGNEKLFF.

V and J are TRBV5-1 and TRBJ2-3; 7 bases match TRBD2. J gave up 2 bases and V 0 bases, and 9 bases lay outside the gene matches. In germline, CDR1 is SGHRS, CDR2 YFSETQ. The CDR3 has 17 residues. The CDR3 protein is CASSLGLAAINTDTQYF. The CDR3 region has the DNA TGCGCCAGCAGCTTGGGCCTAGCGGCCATCAACACAGATACGCAGTATTTT.

The chain couples TRBV9 to TRBJ2-1; TRBD2 matches 11 bases. V dropped 3 bases and J dropped 2; count of bases not matched to a gene: 7. This CDR3 contains 17 residues. Germline CDR1 and CDR2: SGDLS and YYNGEE. This chain's CDR3 is CASSANIAGGTYNEQFF. In nucleotides, the CDR3 is TGTGCCAGCAGCGCAAATATAGCGGGAGGGACCTACAATGAGCAGTTCTTC.

This clone appeared once. V usage is TRBV5-4 and J usage is TRBJ2-5; 10 bases are a match to TRBD2. The V gene's germline CDR1 is SGHNT and CDR2 YYREEE (reference sequence). The V segment lost 6 bases and the J segment 6 bases; nucleotides outside the gene matches: 14. The CDR3 runs to 16 residues. CDR3 region: CASTPGGAGGRKTQYF. CDR3 coding DNA: TGTGCCAGCACCCCGGGGGGAGCGGGAGGGCGGAAGACCCAGTACTTC.

A single count supports this clone. This chain joins TRBV28 and TRBJ1-5; possible D gene TRBD1, 5 bases. V lost 3 bases to trimming and J lost 4 bases, with 13 bases between them. Germline V CDR1 and CDR2: MDHEN, SYDVKM. This CDR3 contains 15 residues. Here the CDR3 reads CASSFRQIVNQPQHF. CDR3 nucleotides: TGTGCCAGCAGTTTTCGACAGATAGTTAATCAGCCCCAGCATTTT. Full variable domain (rest looked up from reference TRBV28 and TRBJ1-5): DVKVTQSSRYLVKRTGEKVFLECVQDMDHENMFWYRQDPGLGLRLIYFSYDVKMKEKGDIPEGYSVSREKKERFSLILESASTNQTSMYLCASSFRQIVNQPQHFGDGTRLSIL.

V and J are TRBV11-2 and TRBJ2-2, with 7 bases identical to TRBD1. This CDR3 has 16 amino acids. V lost 6 bases and J lost 4; bases outside the gene matches: 11. Germline V gene data show CDR1 as SGHAT and CDR2 as FQNNGV. The CDR3 reads CASRRIRGISTGELFF. DNA for the CDR3: TGTGCCAGCAGACGAATCAGGGGGATTTCCACCGGGGAGCTGTTTTTT. Drawing the rest from reference TRBV11-2 and TRBJ2-2, the complete variable domain is EAGVAQSPRYKIIEKRQSVAFWCNPISGHATLYWYQQILGQGPKLLIQFQNNGVVDDSQLPKDRFSAERLKGVDSTLKIQPAKLEDSAVYLCASRRIRGISTGELFFGEGSRLTVL.

This clone has more than one count but fewer than ten. The chain is built from TRBV6-5 and TRBJ2-2; 9 positions match TRBD2. Trimming took 4 bases from V and 6 from J; bases not matched to a gene: 6. Germline CDR1 MNHEY, CDR2 SVGAGI. The CDR3 runs to 15 residues. The chain's CDR3 is CASSSIAGAAGELFF. Written as DNA, the CDR3 is TGTGCCAGCAGTTCCATAGCGGGAGCCGCCGGGGAGCTGTTTTTT.

This clone has just one count. This rearrangement joins TRBV19 to TRBJ2-3; 7 nucleotides match TRBD1. CDR3 size: 15 residues. Per germline, CDR1 LNHDA and CDR2 SQIVND (reference sequence). Trimming removed 3 bases from V and 1 base from J; junction bases left unmatched: 4. CDR3 DNA sequence: TGTGCCAGTAGTATTGACAGGGTGGGCACAGATACGCAGTATTTT. Protein product: CASSIDRVGTDTQYF. The full variable domain, its missing parts supplied by reference TRBV19 and TRBJ2-3, is DGGITQSPKYLFRKEGQNVTLSCEQNLNHDAMYWYRQDPGQGLRLIYYSQIVNDFQKGDIAEGYSVSREKKESFPLTVTSAQKNPTAFYLCASSIDRVGTDTQYFGPGTRLTVL.

The chain couples TRBV28 to TRBJ1-4, with 10 positions matching TRBD1. The germline CDR1 and CDR2 sequences are MDHEN and SYDVKM. With V trimmed by 2 bases and J by 0 bases, 3 bases remained unmatched. This CDR3 region has 17 residues. The CDR3 spells CASSLPGQGPTNEKLFF. As DNA, the CDR3 is TGTGCCAGCAGTTTACCGGGACAGGGGCCAACTAATGAAAAACTGTTTTTT. The whole variable domain, filled in from reference TRBV28 and TRBJ1-4, reads DVKVTQSSRYLVKRTGEKVFLECVQDMDHENMFWYRQDPGLGLRLIYFSYDVKMKEKGDIPEGYSVSREKKERFSLILESASTNQTSMYLCASSLPGQGPTNEKLFFGSGTQLSVL.

The J gene is TRBJ2-3, the V gene TRBV5-4; TRBD2 is a possible D gene (6 bases). The germline CDR1 and CDR2 sequences are SGHNT and YYREEE (reference sequence). The germline V and J ends were trimmed by 1 base and 1 base, with 13 bases remaining between them. The length of the CDR3 is 16 residues. The CDR3 spells CASSLRRDSGTDTQYF. DNA of the CDR3: TGTGCCAGCAGCTTGCGGCGGGACTCTGGCACAGATACGCAGTATTTT.

The rearrangement links TRBV11-2 to TRBJ2-3; D is uncertain. Per the germline V gene, CDR1 is SGHAT and CDR2 is FQNNGV. The CDR3 runs to 14 residues. V lost 5 bases and J lost 0, with 9 bases in between. This CDR3 reads CASSRWSSTDTQYF. CDR3 DNA: TGTGCCAGCAGCCGGTGGAGCAGCACAGATACGCAGTATTTT.

The J gene is TRBJ1-2, the V gene TRBV29-1, with TRBD1 identical over 8 bases. Germline-derived CDR1 and CDR2 are SQVTM and ANQGSEA. CDR3 size: 15 residues. With 6 bases clipped from V and 5 bases from J, the junction kept 14 bases outside the gene matches. This CDR3 reads CSVRTGRLVGYGYTF. The CDR3 DNA reads TGCAGCGTCAGGACAGGGCGGCTGGTTGGGTATGGCTACACCTTC. Supplemented by reference TRBV29-1 and TRBJ1-2, the full variable domain reads SAVISQKPSRDICQRGTSLTIQCQVDSQVTMMFWYRQQPGQSLTLIATANQGSEATYESGFVIDKFPISRPNLTFSTLTVSNMSPEDSSIYLCSVRTGRLVGYGYTFGSGTRLTVV.

This clone was recorded once. The chain links TRBV7-9 to TRBJ1-5; D ambiguous. Per germline, CDR1 SEHNR and CDR2 FQNEAQ (reference sequence). The CDR3 loop spans 13 amino acids. Trimming cost V 4 bases and J 5 bases, with 9 bases left between them. As DNA, the CDR3 is TGTGCCAGCAGCTCCAACCCGGATCAGCCCCAGCATTTT. It codes for CASSSNPDQPQHF. The full variable domain, rest sourced from reference TRBV7-9 and TRBJ1-5, is DTGVSQNPRHKITKRGQNVTFRCDPISEHNRLYWYRQTLGQGPEFLTYFQNEAQLEKSRLLSDRFSAERPKGSFSTLEIQRTEQGDSAMYLCASSSNPDQPQHFGDGTRLSIL.

The rearrangement links TRBV25-1 to TRBJ1-1, with D possibly TRBD1 on 6 matching bases. The V gene lost 1 base and the J gene lost 5 bases, with 14 bases spanning the gap. This CDR3 has 15 residues. CDR1 and CDR2 from the germline V gene are MGHDK and SYGVNS. CDR3 in amino acids: CASSELGGSGTEAFF. The CDR3 DNA is TGTGCCAGCAGTGAATTGGGGGGCTCCGGAACTGAAGCTTTCTTT.

The rearrangement links TRBV19 to TRBJ1-1, with TRBD1 as a possible D gene (5 bases). Trimming took off 3 bases at V and 0 bases at J, with 17 bases between the two ends. Germline V gene sequence: CDR1 LNHDA, CDR2 SQIVND (reference sequence). The CDR3 is 17 residues long. The CDR3 bases are TGTGCCAGTAGTATTTTCGGGCAGGGAGGATTGAACACTGAAGCTTTCTTT. It translates to CASSIFGQGGLNTEAFF.

The chain uses TRBV7-2 and TRBJ1-1; D is undetermined. Trimming took off 5 bases at V and 0 bases at J, with 13 bases between the two ends. This CDR3 has 15 amino acids. Germline V gene sequence: CDR1 SGHTA, CDR2 FQGNSA. For the CDR3, the DNA is TGTGCCAGCAGCCGTCCCCGGGCCTTGAACACTGAAGCTTTCTTT. Its translation is CASSRPRALNTEAFF.

V is TRBV5-1 and J is TRBJ2-3; the match to TRBD1 covers 9 bases. Germline V gene lookup returns CDR1 SGHRS and CDR2 YFSETQ. Trimming took 1 base from V and 5 from J; bases not matched to a gene: 11. The CDR3 contains 17 residues. The CDR3 region is CASSLLPGTGIVDTQYF. CDR3 nucleotide sequence: TGCGCCAGCAGCTTGTTACCCGGGACAGGGATCGTAGATACGCAGTATTTT.

V and J are TRBV11-2 and TRBJ2-7; no clear D. The CDR3 loop spans 13 amino acids. CDR1 and CDR2 from the germline V gene are SGHAT and FQNNGV. Trimming cost V 5 bases and J 3 bases, with 11 bases left between them. The CDR3 nucleotides read TGTGCCAGCAGCGAAATGGTCTTCTACGAGCAGTACTTC. Its protein is CASSEMVFYEQYF.

The CDR3 reads CASTLRRLANTGELFF. CDR3 DNA: TGTGCCAGCACCCTCCGGAGACTAGCGAACACCGGGGAGCTGTTTTTT. The genes are TRBV11-3 and TRBJ2-2, with D possibly being TRBD2 (6 bases). Trimming shortened V by 7 bases and J by 0 bases, and 15 bases separated the two germline ends. The CDR3 consists of 16 residues. In germline, CDR1 is SGHNT, CDR2 YENEEA.

This clone has only one observation. The rearrangement links TRBV7-9 to TRBJ1-2; D ambiguous. CDR1 is SEHNR and CDR2 is FQNEAQ in the germline V gene (reference sequence). Trimming removed 4 bases from V and 1 base from J, with 13 bases in between. The CDR3 has 15 amino acids. The CDR3 reads CASSSTTRLNYGYTF. The CDR3 nucleotides are TGTGCCAGCAGCTCTACGACAAGGCTTAACTATGGCTACACCTTC.

The rearrangement links TRBV19 to TRBJ2-3; possibly TRBD1 for D (6 bases). V gave up 10 bases and J gave up 2 bases, with 10 bases separating them. From germline, CDR1 is LNHDA and CDR2 SQIVND (reference sequence). The CDR3 has 12 amino acids. CDR3 region: CATRTDTDTQYF. In DNA, the CDR3 is TGTGCCACCCGGACAGACACAGATACGCAGTATTTT.

The genes are TRBV20-1 and TRBJ1-1; D not resolved. The V gene lost 4 bases and the J gene lost 8 bases, with 11 bases spanning the gap. Germline lookup yields CDR1 DFQATT and CDR2 SNEGSKA (reference sequence). CDR3 size: 11 residues. CDR3 loop: CSATRRSEAFF. CDR3 coding DNA: TGCAGTGCTACCCGGCGGTCCGAAGCTTTCTTT.

The V and J genes are TRBV7-9 and TRBJ2-2; TRBD2 aligns across 7 bases. Trimming removed 1 base from V and 5 bases from J; junction bases left unmatched: 10. This CDR3 contains 17 residues. Germline assignment: CDR1 SEHNR and CDR2 FQNEAQ (reference sequence). In nucleotides, the CDR3 is TGTGCCAGCAGCTTAGTCCTAGCGGCTCCTGAGACCGGGGAGCTGTTTTTT. It yields the protein CASSLVLAAPETGELFF.

The chain is built from TRBV10-3 and TRBJ1-4; D not certain. Germline loops: CDR1 ENHRY, CDR2 SYGVKD. The germline V and J ends were trimmed by 3 bases and 7 bases, with 3 bases remaining between them. The CDR3 runs 11 residues. CDR3 protein: CAISEGEKLFF. CDR3 nucleotides: TGTGCCATCAGTGAAGGTGAAAAACTGTTTTTT.

This chain joins TRBV27 and TRBJ1-4, with no clear D. Germline V gives CDR1 MNHEY, CDR2 SMNVEV (reference sequence). The CDR3 consists of 13 residues. Trimming removed 8 bases from V and 5 bases from J, with 12 bases in between. The DNA of the CDR3 is TGTGCCAGCCGAACCCGGAGAAATGAAAAACTGTTTTTT. It encodes CASRTRRNEKLFF.

The chain combines TRBV10-1 with TRBJ2-7, with TRBD2 as a possible D gene (5 bases). The V end was cut by 8 bases, the J end by 9 bases, with 20 bases between. Germline loops: CDR1 WNHNN, CDR2 SYGVQD (reference sequence). This CDR3 spans 13 amino acids. CDR3 loop: CASAPGEGGTQYF. DNA of the CDR3: TGCGCCAGCGCCCCTGGTGAGGGCGGTACGCAGTACTTC.

CDR3 nucleotide sequence: TGTGCCAGCAGCTTAGCCATCCCCGCTTTTTTGCAGTTCTTC. It translates to CASSLAIPAFLQFF. The chain is built from TRBV11-2 and TRBJ2-1; D not resolved. CDR3 length: 14 residues. The V gene lost 1 base and the J gene lost 12 bases, with 16 bases spanning the gap. CDR1 and CDR2 (germline): SGHAT, FQNNGV. Full variable domain (remainder filled in from reference TRBV11-2 and TRBJ2-1): EAGVAQSPRYKIIEKRQSVAFWCNPISGHATLYWYQQILGQGPKLLIQFQNNGVVDDSQLPKDRFSAERLKGVDSTLKIQPAKLEDSAVYLCASSLAIPAFLQFFGPGTRLTVL.

This chain connects TRBV15 to TRBJ2-2; TRBD1 aligns across 8 bases. V lost 3 bases to trimming and J lost 6 bases; unmatched junction nucleotides: 6. The CDR3 has 15 residues. In germline, CDR1 is LNHNV, CDR2 YYDKDF (reference sequence). The CDR3 coding sequence is TGTGCCACCAGCAGGACAGGGGTGTTCGCCGGGGAGCTGTTTTTT. Protein: CATSRTGVFAGELFF.